The entry below describes one TCR beta chain. Its antigen is not known. The record originates from a study of cytomegalovirus exposure and HLA in healthy donors. Across the study: T cells numbering about 200 million yielded fewer than 140 million unique TCR beta sequences in an earlier analysis. Study-level results: A link between a missense DCLRE1C variant and TCR beta V- and J-gene trimming emerged from a later analysis.

Germline CDR1 is MNHEY and CDR2 is SMNVEV (reference sequence). Trimming left V 4 bases short and J 7 bases short, with 11 bases between. The CDR3 contains 13 residues. PCR amplification relied on 60 Vbeta primers (plus 13 Jbeta primers). TCRdb keeps only in-frame clones here, not all; method: immunoSEQ multiplex PCR. The sample includes 200,000 or so clones, about 77% of them seen just once. Sequences were obtained from PBMCs. The TCR originated in a woman in her 30s in good health and CMV-seropositive. This rearrangement joins TRBV27 to TRBJ1-5; D ambiguous. DNA of the CDR3: TGTGCCAGCAGTTGGAGAAGTGGACAGCCCCAGCATTTT. This sequence encodes CASSWRSGQPQHF.